This T cell receptor beta chain was documented in a study of cytomegalovirus exposure and HLA in healthy donors. Between the trimmed V and J ends, which lost 6 bases and 7 bases, there was a span of 9 bases. CDR3 length: 11 amino acids. Germline assignment: CDR1 SNHLY and CDR2 FYNNEI. Vbeta (60) and Jbeta (13) primers were used in the PCR. Produced via immunoSEQ multiplex PCR; TCRdb's table is partial and in-frame only. The sample holds nearly 95,000 clones; approximately 79% are singletons and the top ten take approximately 3.9%. This clone was counted between two and nine times. The chain employs TRBV2 and TRBJ1-1; D perhaps matches TRBD1 (5 bases). Sequencing was carried out using PBMCs. The receptor was isolated from a woman in her thirties or forties in good health and CMV-seronegative. In DNA, the CDR3 is TGTGCCAGCAGAGGGGTGAGTGAAGCTTTCTTT. Its translation: CASRGVSEAFF. The full variable domain, its missing parts supplied by reference TRBV2 and TRBJ1-1, is EPEVTQTPSHQVTQMGQEVILRCVPISNHLYFYWYRQILGQKVEFLVSFYNNEISEKSEIFDDQFSVERPDGSNFTLKIRSTKLEDSAMYFCASRGVSEAFFGQGTRLTVV.